This TCR beta chain was profiled in a study of spatial heterogeneity in lung cancer. Study findings and constraints: Within tumors, counts of expanded alpha and beta TCRs tracked tumor mutation counts.

From germline, CDR1 is SEHNR and CDR2 FQNEAQ (reference sequence). V was clipped by 5 bases and J by 4 bases, with 14 bases between them. The CDR3 is made up of 15 amino acids. Stated time point: sample taken at primary tumor resection. Donors were 55 to 75 untreated early-stage non-small cell lung cancer patients. This clonotype was counted at least ten times. Its antigen remains unidentified. In a library made to pick up alpha chains, this beta chain is a stray read with a size that means little. One entry per CDR3 protein, called by TCRdb with MiXCR from the 5' RACE reads. The table includes approximately 7,100 distinct CDR3 sequences, roughly 13% detected once.

The chain has TRBV7-9 and TRBJ1-4; D is perhaps TRBD1 (5 bases). This specimen consisted of lung tumor tissue, obtained at surgery. The sequence derives from a male donor with early-stage non-small cell lung cancer. CDR3: CASSPLAGINEKLFF. The CDR3 DNA reads TGTGCCAGCAGCCCCTTGGCAGGGATTAATGAAAAACTGTTTTTT.